Listed below are T cell receptor beta chains from one sample, sequenced in a study of T cell responses to AZD1222 COVID-19 vaccine. The assay was immunoSEQ multiplex PCR, and TCRdb's table has in-frame clones only and misses some. The sample includes about 140,000 clones, around nine tenths seen only once; the top ten take around 3.5%. This specimen consisted of peripheral blood, obtained on day 0 of AZD1222 vaccination. The origin of the receptors is an adult in good health. Both conserved end residues are part of each CDR3. A D gene is named only where the DNA matches it firmly. Size is omitted from some rows. Given values are once, few, many or a class for expanded clones.

>TRBJ2-6|.|TRBV6-2/TRBV6-3|.
CASSYGSSGANVLTF
TGTGCCAGCAGTTACGGGAGCTCTGGGGCCAACGTCCTGACTTTC
>TRBJ2-2|once|TRBV7-9|.
CASSPAGPNTGELFF
TGTGCCAGCAGCCCCGCCGGCCCGAACACCGGGGAGCTGTTTTTT
>TRBJ1-1|.|TRBV5-1|.
CASSVGENTEAFF
TGCGCCAGCAGCGTAGGGGAAAACACTGAAGCTTTCTTT
>TRBJ1-1|.|TRBV7-2|TRBD1
CASSPHRGVNTEAFF
TGTGCCAGCAGCCCCCACAGGGGGGTGAACACTGAAGCTTTCTTT
>TRBJ2-1|once|TRBV15|.
CATSRDRTIEQFF
TGTGCCACCAGCAGAGATCGCACGATCGAGCAGTTCTTC
>TRBJ1-3|.|TRBV6-5|.
CASRVERHSGNTIYF
TGTGCCAGCAGGGTCGAGAGGCACTCTGGAAACACCATATATTTT
>TRBJ1-2|.|TRBV7-2|.
CASSVTAESYGYTF
TGTGCCAGCAGCGTAACCGCAGAGTCCTATGGCTACACCTTC
>TRBJ1-2|.|TRBV2|.
CASSIGREFYGYTF
TGTGCCAGCAGTATTGGAAGGGAATTCTATGGCTACACCTTC
>TRBJ2-3|.|TRBV5-4|TRBD2
CASSPGLASDTQYF
TGTGCCAGCAGCCCCGGACTAGCGTCAGATACGCAGTATTTT
>TRBJ2-1|.|TRBV7-3|.
CASSFGRDNEQFF
TGTGCCAGCAGCTTCGGCAGGGACAATGAGCAGTTCTTC
>TRBJ1-1|.|TRBV30|TRBD1
CAWSDPRDRGSQRTEAFF
TGTGCCTGGAGTGACCCCCGGGACAGGGGCTCTCAGAGGACTGAAGCTTTCTTT
>TRBJ2-7|once|TRBV19|.
CASKPQDGSSYEQYF
TGTGCCAGTAAACCCCAGGACGGTTCTTCCTACGAGCAGTACTTC
>TRBJ1-1|.|TRBV6-5|.
CASSPRQAMNTEAFF
TGTGCCAGCAGTCCTAGACAGGCGATGAACACTGAAGCTTTCTTT
>TRBJ1-5|.|TRBV5-8|.
CASSLKGVSNQPQHF
TGTGCCAGCAGCTTAAAAGGGGTTAGCAATCAGCCCCAGCATTTT
>TRBJ2-1|.|TRBV30|.
CAWSGGPGGSYNEQFF
TGTGCCTGGAGTGGGGGGCCCGGAGGCTCCTACAATGAGCAGTTCTTC
>TRBJ2-2|.|TRBV19|.
CASSADRSGELFF
TGTGCCAGTAGTGCCGACAGGTCCGGGGAGCTGTTTTTT
>TRBJ1-4|.|TRBV7-8|.
CASTLAATNEKLFF
TGTGCCAGCACCCTGGCCGCAACTAATGAAAAACTGTTTTTT
>TRBJ1-4|.|TRBV9|.
CASSASNNEKLFF
TGTGCCAGCAGCGCATCGAATAATGAAAAACTGTTTTTT
>TRBJ2-3|.|TRBV6-4|.
CASAPSSDGTDTQYF
TGTGCCAGCGCGCCATCTAGCGATGGCACAGATACGCAGTATTTT
>TRBJ1-2|.|TRBV6-6|.
CASSLGTAGYTF
TGTGCCAGCAGTCTCGGGACTGCTGGCTACACCTTC
>TRBJ2-7|.|TRBV12-3/TRBV12-4|.
CASRGDSSYEQYF
TGTGCCAGCCGGGGGGACAGCTCCTACGAGCAGTACTTC
>TRBJ1-2|.|TRBV29-1|.
CSGLPGGAGGYTF
TGCAGTGGCCTTCCGGGGGGGGCAGGTGGCTACACCTTC
>TRBJ1-2|.|TRBV7-9|TRBD1
CASSLPSSGQGSYGYTF
TGTGCCAGCAGCTTACCGAGTAGTGGACAGGGCTCCTATGGCTACACCTTC
>TRBJ2-7|.|TRBV6-2/TRBV6-3|TRBD2
CASSYDRLAGEGEQYF
TGTGCCAGCAGTTACGACCGGCTAGCGGGAGAAGGCGAGCAGTACTTC
>TRBJ1-1|.|TRBV2|.
CASGGGTNTEAFF
TGTGCCAGCGGCGGGGGAACGAACACTGAAGCTTTCTTT
>TRBJ2-5|.|TRBV11-2|.
CASSLSLLRETQYF
TGTGCCAGCAGCTTAAGCCTTCTTAGAGAGACCCAGTACTTC